Given below is one T cell receptor beta chain in context. Its specificity is unknown. Assay used: immunoSEQ multiplex PCR; TCRdb lists only in-frame clones, some missing. The repertoire holds 20,000 to 30,000 clones, roughly 88% seen once, with around 49% in the top ten. This record comes from a study of OX40 agonist ivuxolimab in advanced cancers. Overall study findings and caveats: Specificity for antigen went undetermined in the expanded peripheral T cells. Nonresponders included some who also had low normalized T-cell clonal expansion.

CDR1 and CDR2 (germline): MNHNS, SASEGT. V was cut by 2 bases and J by 5 bases, with 14 bases left in between. The length of the CDR3 is 15 residues. The chain combines TRBV6-1 with TRBJ2-3; possibly TRBD2 for D (6 bases). The TCR sequence derives from an adult with an advanced solid tumor such as melanoma, head and neck, liver or kidney cancer. Here the sequenced sample was CD4+ or CD8+ T cells sorted from blood, taken in a trial of the OX40 agonist ivuxolimab. The chain's CDR3 is CASSEYWGVGDTQYF. The CDR3 DNA reads as TGTGCCAGCAGTGAATACTGGGGGGTGGGAGATACGCAGTATTTT.